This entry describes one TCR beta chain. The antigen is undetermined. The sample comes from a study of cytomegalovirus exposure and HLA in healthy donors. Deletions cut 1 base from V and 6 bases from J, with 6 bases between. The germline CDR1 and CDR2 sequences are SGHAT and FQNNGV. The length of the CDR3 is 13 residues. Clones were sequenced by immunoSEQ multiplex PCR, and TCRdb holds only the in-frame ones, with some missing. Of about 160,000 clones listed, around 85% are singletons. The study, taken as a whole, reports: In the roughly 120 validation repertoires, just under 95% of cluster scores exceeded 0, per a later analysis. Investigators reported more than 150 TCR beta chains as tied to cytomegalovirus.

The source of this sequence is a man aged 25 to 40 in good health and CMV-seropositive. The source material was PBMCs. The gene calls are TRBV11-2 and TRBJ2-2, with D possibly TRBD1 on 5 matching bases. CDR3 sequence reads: CASSLARAGELFF. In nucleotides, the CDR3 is TGTGCCAGCAGCTTAGCCAGGGCCGGGGAGCTGTTTTTT.